What follows are 2 T cell receptor beta chains derived from one specimen sequenced in a study of cytomegalovirus exposure and HLA in healthy donors (dated by TCRdb to about 2017). Receptor amplification or capture employed the immunoSEQ multiplex PCR assay. For the multiplex PCR, a mixture combining 60 forward primers for TCR Vbeta segments and 13 reverse primers for TCR Jbeta segments was used. TCRdb mirrors the immuneACCESS table, restricted to in-frame sequences. Some clones are absent from its copies; in checked studies, under half trace to an unresolved V gene, and the reason for the others is unknown. This sample's records show 130,000 to 150,000 clones. The ten largest clonotypes hold around 1.5% of the sample. Sequenced sample: PBMCs. Source of these receptors: a woman in her forties or fifties in good health and CMV-seronegative.

The gene calls are TRBV5-8 and TRBJ2-1; TRBD2 agrees at 11 bases. The CDR3 runs 15 residues. Trimming took 4 bases from V and 6 from J; bases not matched to a gene: 6. Germline lookup yields CDR1 SGHTS and CDR2 YDEGEE. The CDR3 DNA follows: TGTGCCAGCAGCCCATTAGCGGGGGGGAGCAATGAGCAGTTCTTC. Translating it yields CASSPLAGGSNEQFF.

The chain recombines TRBV9 with TRBJ1-4; D unclear. The CDR3 loop spans 14 amino acids. Germline assignment: CDR1 SGDLS and CDR2 YYNGEE. The germline V and J ends were trimmed by 0 bases and 4 bases, with 7 bases remaining between them. In DNA, the CDR3 is TGTGCCAGCAGCGTAGGACTGGGTAATGAAAAACTGTTTTTT. Translating it yields CASSVGLGNEKLFF.